The 15 T cell receptor beta chains listed next were all sequenced from one sample in a study of read filtering for tumor transcriptome and immune sequencing. Molecular barcoded adaptors covering alpha/delta and beta/gamma chains were used on around 400 ng RNA. From the reads, TCRdb called clonotypes with MiXCR, one entry per CDR3 protein. The repertoire holds over 50,000 distinct CDR3 sequences, with about 21% as singletons. Material for sequencing was a population of CD138-negative cells sorted from bone marrow. Every receptor here comes from a donor at least 40 years old with multiple myeloma.

The chain is built from TRBV28 and TRBJ2-3; 13 nucleotides match TRBD2. This CDR3 spans 17 amino acids. The V gene end was trimmed by 4 bases and the J gene end by 0 bases; junction bases not matched to a gene: 4. Germline V gives CDR1 MDHEN, CDR2 SYDVKM. CDR3 DNA: TGTGCCAGCAGTTGGACTAGCGGGAGATTAAGCACAGATACGCAGTATTTT. It codes for CASSWTSGRLSTDTQYF.

Many counts were recorded for this clonotype. The rearrangement joins TRBV11-3 to TRBJ2-1, with 8 bases that match TRBD1. Trimming took 2 bases from V and 4 from J; bases not matched to a gene: 4. The V gene's germline CDR1 is SGHNT and CDR2 YENEEA. This CDR3 has 15 residues. CDR3 DNA: TGTGCCAGCAGCTTACAGGACAGGGTATACAATGAGCAGTTCTTC. It translates to CASSLQDRVYNEQFF.

The J gene is TRBJ2-5, the V gene TRBV7-9; possibly TRBD2 for D (7 bases). Germline CDR1 reads SEHNR; CDR2 reads FQNEAQ (reference sequence). The length of the CDR3 is 14 residues. Between the trimmed V and J ends, which lost 5 bases and 4 bases, there was a span of 14 bases. CDR3 region: CASSPVRGGETQYF. CDR3 bases: TGTGCCAGCAGCCCAGTTAGGGGGGGAGAGACCCAGTACTTC. Complete variable domain (other parts from reference TRBV7-9 and TRBJ2-5): DTGVSQNPRHKITKRGQNVTFRCDPISEHNRLYWYRQTLGQGPEFLTYFQNEAQLEKSRLLSDRFSAERPKGSFSTLEIQRTEQGDSAMYLCASSPVRGGETQYFGPGTRLLVL.

This clonotype showed up many times. The chain is built from TRBV7-2 and TRBJ2-1, with 9 bases matching TRBD2. The germline V gene encodes CDR1 SGHTA and CDR2 FQGNSA. The CDR3 extends over 20 amino acids. The trim removed 5 bases at V and 0 bases at J, leaving 17 bases unmatched. In DNA form, the CDR3 reads TGTGCCAGCAGCCCCGGTCTAGCGGGACTATCGATGAGCTCCTACAATGAGCAGTTCTTC. It specifies CASSPGLAGLSMSSYNEQFF.

As to this clonotype: A read error may be the cause here, since a much bigger clone is one base away. This CDR3 is missing its conserved last phenylalanine or tryptophan, likely due to a read error. The chain employs TRBV29-1 and TRBJ2-2; D could derive from TRBD1 or TRBD2 (5 bases each). The CDR3 runs 11 residues. Between the trimmed V and J ends, which lost 6 bases and 7 bases, there was a span of 9 bases. Germline V gene data show CDR1 as SQVTM and CDR2 as ANQGSEA. In DNA form, the CDR3 reads TGCAGCGTGAGGGGAGTCGGGGAGCTGTTTCTT. Translating it yields CSVRGVGELFL.

This clonotype was seen a few times. Mismatch with germline at one junction end may stem from a read error. J is TRBJ2-6 and V is TRBV10-3; 7 bases fit TRBD1. Germline V gives CDR1 ENHRY, CDR2 SYGVKD. The CDR3 is 18 residues long. In DNA, the CDR3 is TGTGCCATCAGTCAGTCGGACAGGTGGCTCCCTGGGGCCAACGTCCTGACTTTC. Encoded protein: CAISQSDRWLPGANVLTF.

This clonotype occurred many times. This sequence joins TRBV5-1 and TRBJ2-3; 10 positions agree with TRBD2. The CDR3 runs 16 residues. V gave up 1 base and J gave up 1 base; unmatched junction bases: 3. CDR1 and CDR2 (germline): SGHRS, YFSETQ. The CDR3 spells CASSLSSGGRTDTQYF. The CDR3 nucleotides are TGCGCCAGCAGCTTGTCTAGCGGGGGTCGCACAGATACGCAGTATTTT.

The rearrangement links TRBV28 to TRBJ1-3, with 7 bases identical to TRBD1. J was trimmed by 0 bases and V by 3 bases; bases with no gene match: 5. The germline gives CDR1 MDHEN, CDR2 SYDVKM. CDR3 length: 16 residues. CDR3: CASSFGTVSSGNTIYF. CDR3 in DNA: TGTGCCAGCAGTTTTGGGACAGTTTCCTCTGGAAACACCATATATTTT.

The table lists this clonotype with many counts. The V call is TRBV27, the J call TRBJ2-5; no firm D call. CDR3 length: 13 residues. V was shortened by 5 bases and J by 2 bases, with 9 bases between the two germline ends. Germline CDR1 reads MNHEY; CDR2 reads SMNVEV (reference sequence). The CDR3 nucleotides are TGTGCCAGCAGTGTAAGAGCACAAGAGACCCAGTACTTC. Encoded protein: CASSVRAQETQYF.

This clonotype appeared many times. The chain employs TRBV28 and TRBJ1-5; tentatively, D is TRBD1 (5 bases). Germline-derived CDR1 and CDR2 are MDHEN and SYDVKM. The CDR3 length is 12 residues. Between the trimmed V and J ends, which lost 4 bases and 4 bases, there was a span of 5 bases. The CDR3 region is CASSWGNQPQHF. Written as DNA, the CDR3 is TGTGCCAGCAGTTGGGGGAATCAGCCCCAGCATTTT.

This clonotype has only one observation. This may come from a read error, since a much larger clone is one base off. This chain links TRBV12-3 or TRBV12-4 with TRBJ2-1; the D is unclear. The V end was cut by 8 bases, the J end by 5 bases, with 13 bases between. The CDR3 spans 13 residues. The CDR3 DNA follows: TGTGCCAGCGGGCGGCAGAATAACAATGAGCAGTTCTTC. Translating it yields CASGRQNNNEQFF.

This clonotype came up many times. The chain carries TRBV27 and TRBJ2-3; 10 nucleotides align to TRBD1. The ends lost 5 bases at V and 1 base at J; junction bases unmatched: 6. CDR3 length equals 16 residues. The germline V gene encodes CDR1 MNHEY and CDR2 SMNVEV (reference sequence). CDR3 DNA: TGTGCCAGCAGTCCCCTTGGGACAGGGGGCACAGATACGCAGTATTTT. Its protein is CASSPLGTGGTDTQYF.

Ten or more counts support this clonotype. V is TRBV27 and J is TRBJ2-7; TRBD1 is a possible D gene (5 bases). V shed 5 bases and J shed 2 bases, with 22 bases lying between them. The CDR3 spans 17 residues. Germline V gene lookup returns CDR1 MNHEY and CDR2 SMNVEV (reference sequence). The CDR3 loop is CASSTRQLLQSTYEQYF. The CDR3 DNA sequence: TGTGCCAGCAGTACACGACAGCTTCTCCAGAGTACCTACGAGCAGTACTTC.

This clonotype was picked up many times. The chain combines TRBV10-3 with TRBJ2-2, with D perhaps TRBD2 (5 bases). This CDR3 is 14 amino acids long. Trimming took 2 bases from V and 2 from J, leaving 6 bases between them. Germline-derived CDR1 and CDR2 are ENHRY and SYGVKD. The CDR3 reads CAISERGNTGELFF. CDR3 in DNA: TGTGCCATCAGTGAGCGGGGAAACACCGGGGAGCTGTTTTTT.

Ten or more counts support this clonotype. CDR3 coding DNA: TGCAGCGTTGAGACGTCCTACGAGCAGTACTTC. It translates to CSVETSYEQYF. The gene calls are TRBV29-1 and TRBJ2-7; D gene unclear. The CDR3 is 11 residues long. In germline, CDR1 is SQVTM, CDR2 ANQGSEA. V was shortened by 3 bases and J by 1 base, with 4 bases between the two germline ends.